Below are 14 T cell receptor beta chains sequenced from a single sample in a study of blood T cell repertoires in COVID-19. The protocol was immunoSEQ multiplex PCR, while the TCRdb copy is restricted to in-frame clones and leaves out a portion. The sample holds 200,000 to 250,000 clones, 85% to 90% seen once. What was sequenced was peripheral blood. The receptor set was obtained from a woman aged 55-70 years with acute or convalescent COVID-19.

This clone came up once. V and J are TRBV2 and TRBJ2-7; D ambiguous. V was trimmed by 5 bases and J by 9 bases, leaving 20 bases between them. The germline gives CDR1 SNHLY, CDR2 FYNNEI. The CDR3 totals 14 residues. CDR3 sequence (DNA): TGTGCCAGCAGTCCCTACGCACAAGTGCCGGGGCAGTACTTC. This translates into CASSPYAQVPGQYF.

The chain carries TRBV11-1 and TRBJ1-2, with a tentative D call TRBD1 (6 bases). V was trimmed by 5 bases and J by 10 bases, leaving 14 bases between them. CDR1 and CDR2 from the germline V gene are SGHAT and FQDESV (reference sequence). The CDR3 runs 12 residues. DNA of the CDR3: TGTGCCAGCAGCGTCCCCGGGGGGCCCTACACCTTC. This sequence encodes CASSVPGGPYTF.

This rearrangement joins TRBV29-1 to TRBJ2-1; 7 bases map to TRBD1. J gave up 7 bases and V 4 bases, and 10 bases lay outside the gene matches. The germline V gene encodes CDR1 SQVTM and CDR2 ANQGSEA. This CDR3 is 14 amino acids long. The CDR3 region is CSVVWARGNNEQFF. The DNA for the CDR3 is TGCAGCGTTGTGTGGGCCAGGGGGAATAATGAGCAGTTCTTC.

V and J are TRBV9 and TRBJ2-1, with 7 bases fitting TRBD1. CDR1 and CDR2 (germline): SGDLS, YYNGEE. The CDR3 extends over 15 amino acids. Trimming cost V 3 bases and J 3 bases; bases outside gene matches: 6. The CDR3 spells CASSEQGFGYNEQFF. CDR3 in DNA: TGTGCCAGCAGCGAACAGGGGTTCGGCTACAATGAGCAGTTCTTC.

The chain is built from TRBV7-9 and TRBJ2-2; weak D call: TRBD2 (5 bases). Trimming shortened V by 4 bases and J by 2 bases, and 11 bases separated the two germline ends. Germline V lookup: CDR1 SEHNR, CDR2 FQNEAQ (reference sequence). There are 15 residues in the CDR3. CDR3 sequence reads: CASSSGILNTGELFF. CDR3 nucleotide sequence: TGTGCCAGCAGCTCCGGGATTCTAAACACCGGGGAGCTGTTTTTT. Full variable domain (missing parts from reference TRBV7-9 and TRBJ2-2): DTGVSQNPRHKITKRGQNVTFRCDPISEHNRLYWYRQTLGQGPEFLTYFQNEAQLEKSRLLSDRFSAERPKGSFSTLEIQRTEQGDSAMYLCASSSGILNTGELFFGEGSRLTVL.

The chain joins TRBV5-6 to TRBJ2-1; 8 bases match TRBD2. The J segment lost 0 bases and the V segment lost 4 bases, leaving 6 bases of the junction unmatched. Germline CDR1 reads SGHDT; CDR2 reads YYEEEE. There are 16 residues in the CDR3. CDR3 loop: CASSQGLAGSYNEQFF. In DNA form, the CDR3 reads TGTGCCAGCAGCCAAGGACTAGCAGGCTCCTACAATGAGCAGTTCTTC.

This sequence joins TRBV5-4 and TRBJ2-5; the match to TRBD2 covers 8 bases. Germline V gene data show CDR1 as SGHNT and CDR2 as YYREEE (reference sequence). The CDR3 consists of 15 residues. V lost 0 bases, J lost 1 base, and 2 bases stayed unmatched. The CDR3 DNA reads as TGTGCCAGCAGCTTGGCCACTAGCGGCCAAGAGACCCAGTACTTC. Its protein is CASSLATSGQETQYF.

The chain joins TRBV7-9 to TRBJ2-7, with D tentatively TRBD1 (6 bases). This CDR3 region has 12 residues. CDR1 is SEHNR, CDR2 FQNEAQ, per germline (reference sequence). V lost 5 bases and J 2 bases, leaving 7 bases between the germline ends. CDR3 in DNA: TGTGCCAGCAGCCGGGACACCTACGAGCAGTACTTC. The encoded protein is CASSRDTYEQYF.

The V call is TRBV11-2, the J call TRBJ1-3, with 7 bases matching TRBD1. V was pared by 1 base and J by 2 bases, with 5 bases of the junction left unmatched. Germline V lookup: CDR1 SGHAT, CDR2 FQNNGV. The CDR3 extends over 16 amino acids. CDR3: CASSLGQGFPGNTIYF. Written as DNA, the CDR3 is TGTGCCAGCAGCTTAGGACAGGGTTTCCCTGGAAACACCATATATTTT.

This chain joins TRBV20-1 and TRBJ1-1, with D possibly matching TRBD1 (5 bases). Germline V gene data show CDR1 as DFQATT and CDR2 as SNEGSKA (reference sequence). There are 11 residues in the CDR3. Trimming removed 3 bases at V and 6 bases at J, with 8 bases between. DNA for the CDR3: TGCAGTGCTAGCGTGGGGCCTGAAGCTTTCTTT. Residues: CSASVGPEAFF.

The chain carries TRBV11-3 and TRBJ2-1, with D perhaps TRBD2 (5 bases). Looked up from germline, CDR1 is SGHNT and CDR2 is YENEEA. The V end was cut by 2 bases, the J end by 10 bases, with 15 bases between. The length of the CDR3 is 14 residues. CDR3 loop: CASSLYPSGGEQFF. The CDR3, as DNA: TGTGCCAGCAGCTTATACCCTTCGGGCGGGGAGCAGTTCTTC.

This rearrangement joins TRBV3-1 (or the pseudogene TRBV3-2) to TRBJ1-3, with D tentatively TRBD1 (5 bases). The CDR3 has 19 amino acids. Germline assignment: CDR1 LGHDT and CDR2 YNNKEL (reference sequence). V lost 2 bases and J lost 2, with 22 bases in between. CDR3 nucleotides: TGTGCCAGCAGCCAAAGGTCCACGACGGGGGGACTGACTGGAAACACCATATATTTT. Amino acids: CASSQRSTTGGLTGNTIYF.

This sequence joins TRBV28 and TRBJ2-5, with D maybe TRBD1 (5 bases). Per germline, CDR1 MDHEN and CDR2 SYDVKM. The CDR3 is 13 amino acids. V was cut by 7 bases and J by 0 bases, with 9 bases left in between. This CDR3 reads CASKTGYQETQYF. CDR3 DNA: TGTGCCAGCAAAACAGGATACCAAGAGACCCAGTACTTC.

This clone has more than one count but fewer than ten. The CDR3 DNA follows: TGTGCCAGCAGCTTAATCTTCACAGATACGCAGTATTTT. Translation: CASSLIFTDTQYF. The chain recombines TRBV7-9 with TRBJ2-3; D gene unclear. Germline assignment: CDR1 SEHNR and CDR2 FQNEAQ (reference sequence). Deletions cut 2 bases from V and 2 bases from J, with 5 bases between. CDR3 length: 13 amino acids.